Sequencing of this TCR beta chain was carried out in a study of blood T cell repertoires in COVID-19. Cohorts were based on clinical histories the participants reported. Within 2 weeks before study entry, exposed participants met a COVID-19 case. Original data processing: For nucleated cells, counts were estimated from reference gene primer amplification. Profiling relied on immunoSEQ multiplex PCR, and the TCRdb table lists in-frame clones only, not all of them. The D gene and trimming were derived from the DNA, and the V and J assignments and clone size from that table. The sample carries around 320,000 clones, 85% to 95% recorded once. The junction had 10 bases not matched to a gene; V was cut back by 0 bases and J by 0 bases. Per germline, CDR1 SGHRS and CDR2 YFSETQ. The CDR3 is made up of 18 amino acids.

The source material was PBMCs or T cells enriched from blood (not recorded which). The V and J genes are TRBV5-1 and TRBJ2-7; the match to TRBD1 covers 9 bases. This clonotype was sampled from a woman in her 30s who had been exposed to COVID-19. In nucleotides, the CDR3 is TGCGCCAGCAGCTTGGTCCTTCGGGGGACAGGGAGCTCCTACGAGCAGTACTTC. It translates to CASSLVLRGTGSSYEQYF.